The clone carrying this TCR beta chain was observed many times. Its cognate antigen is unknown. The data were obtained in a study of CD8 T cells in ankylosing spondylitis. The study, taken as a whole, reports: In the blood and synovial fluid of reactive arthritis, some motif variants had been previously reported. In ankylosing spondylitis blood, a motif of seven or eight highly homologous TCR beta variants appeared characteristic. Disease-linked clones were reportedly significantly enriched in matched ankylosing spondylitis synovial fluid.

The CDR3 has 12 residues. V lost 4 bases, J lost 8 bases, and 2 bases stayed unmatched. Looked up from germline, CDR1 is LGHNA and CDR2 is YNFKEQ. TCRdb passed the 5' RACE reads through MiXCR, listing each CDR3 protein once. The sample contains around 770,000 distinct CDR3 sequences, approximately 10% of which appear only once. Sequencing input: blood, either unsorted or a sorted T cell fraction (not recorded which). The receptor was isolated from a male donor with ankylosing spondylitis. The chain is built from TRBV4-2 and TRBJ1-2; 9 bases fit TRBD1. CDR3 region: CASSRDRDGYTF. CDR3 DNA sequence: TGTGCCAGCAGCCGGGACAGGGACGGCTACACCTTC.